The 7 T cell receptor beta chains below come from one sample, sequenced in a study of T cell responses to AZD1222 COVID-19 vaccine. The protocol was immunoSEQ multiplex PCR, while the TCRdb copy is restricted to in-frame clones and leaves out a portion. The sample records about 180,000 clones, 88% being singletons. The sequencing used peripheral blood, collected 28 days after the second AZD1222 dose. All receptors derive from an adult who received the AZD1222 COVID-19 vaccine.

The V gene is TRBV9, the J gene TRBJ1-2; D is unclear. Deletions cut 0 bases from V and 6 bases from J, with 12 bases between. The CDR3 covers 14 residues. Per germline, CDR1 SGDLS and CDR2 YYNGEE. CDR3: CASSVAGRQDGYTF. The CDR3 bases are TGTGCCAGCAGCGTAGCGGGCCGGCAGGATGGCTACACCTTC.

The rearrangement uses TRBV28 and TRBJ2-7; D is uncertain. The CDR3 has 12 amino acids. Germline assignment: CDR1 MDHEN and CDR2 SYDVKM. Deletions cut 2 bases from V and 4 bases from J, with 6 bases between. For the CDR3, the DNA is TGTGCCAGCAGTTTAACCCAATACGAGCAGTACTTC. It yields the protein CASSLTQYEQYF.

The V and J genes are TRBV9 and TRBJ2-3; the D gene is possibly TRBD2 (5 bases). Germline loops: CDR1 SGDLS, CDR2 YYNGEE. This CDR3 is built from 15 residues. V lost 3 bases, J lost 0 bases, and 11 bases lay in between. CDR3 loop: CASSDGRLSTDTQYF. Here the CDR3 DNA reads TGTGCCAGCAGCGATGGTAGACTAAGCACAGATACGCAGTATTTT.

This sequence joins TRBV30 and TRBJ1-2; D perhaps matches TRBD1 (5 bases). V was trimmed by 3 bases and J by 5 bases, leaving 10 bases between them. Per the germline V gene, CDR1 is GTSNPN and CDR2 is SVGIG (reference sequence). The CDR3 is 12 residues long. This CDR3 reads CAWSRGVYGYTF. The CDR3 bases are TGTGCCTGGAGCCGGGGGGTATATGGCTACACCTTC.

V usage is TRBV3-1 (or the pseudogene TRBV3-2) and J usage is TRBJ1-1; D gene ambiguous. In germline, CDR1 is LGHDT, CDR2 YNNKEL (reference sequence). There are 14 residues in the CDR3. The V end was cut by 0 bases, the J end by 0 bases, with 5 bases between. The DNA of the CDR3 is TGTGCCAGCAGCCAAGATCTAGTGAACACTGAAGCTTTCTTT. Residues: CASSQDLVNTEAFF.

The chain is built from TRBV24-1 and TRBJ2-1; D is possibly TRBD1 (6 bases). The CDR3 is made up of 13 amino acids. In germline, CDR1 is KGHDR, CDR2 SFDVKD. Between the trimmed V and J ends, which lost 9 bases and 5 bases, there was a span of 13 bases. CDR3 nucleotide sequence: TGTGCCACCCGAAGGACAGCGAACAATGAGCAGTTCTTC. The encoded protein is CATRRTANNEQFF.

The table lists this clone with a count of one. V gene TRBV6-2 or TRBV6-3 combines with J gene TRBJ1-5; D uncertain. Trimming left V 5 bases short and J 0 bases short, with 20 bases between. Germline V lookup: CDR1 MNHEY, CDR2 SVGEGT. The CDR3 length is 18 residues. DNA of the CDR3: TGTGCCAGCAGTAAAGACGAGAGCGGAGCCTTTAGCAATCAGCCCCAGCATTTT. Its protein is CASSKDESGAFSNQPQHF.